This T cell receptor (beta chain) was retrieved from a study of beta chain features in type 1 diabetes. On this clone itself: Its antigen is still unknown.

Overall study results and limits: Shorter TCRB CDR3s, moderately but significantly so, marked every one of the four CD4+ subsets in Type 1 diabetes patients.

Sequencing targeted expressed TCRB transcripts, as all isolated RNA had been reverse transcribed. Data came from immunoSEQ multiplex PCR; TCRdb stores just in-frame clones and leaves some out. The repertoire consists of roughly 180,000 clones, with about 8% occurring once and the leading ten covering approximately 0.85%. The CDR3 consists of 16 residues. From germline, CDR1 is MGHRA and CDR2 YSYEKL. Trimming stripped 1 base from V and 4 bases from J, with 13 bases between. The sample consisted of central memory CD4+ T cells from blood. The clonotype originates from a woman aged 40 to 49 with type 1 diabetes. The rearrangement links TRBV4-1 to TRBJ2-2, with a weak D call TRBD2 (6 bases). The CDR3 DNA sequence: TGCGCCAGCAGCCAAGGAGATAGCGGAGGCACCGGGGAGCTGTTTTTT. Its protein product is CASSQGDSGGTGELFF.